This T cell receptor beta chain was sequenced in a study of T cells in narcolepsy. The CDR3 runs to 14 residues. Some clones are missing from TCRdb's copy, which holds only in-frame ones; the method was immunoSEQ multiplex PCR. The sample holds approximately 38,000 clones, 87% seen once. The sample taken for sequencing was CD45RA- memory CD4+ T cells from PBMCs. This clonotype was sampled from a human donor with narcolepsy. The chain has TRBV21-1 and TRBJ2-2; whether TRBD2, the table's D call, matches the DNA was not checked. TRBV21-1 is a listed pseudogene. The CDR3 reads CASRAGRNTGELFF. The CDR3 nucleotides read TGTGCCAGCAGGGCGGGGAGGAACACCGGGGAGCTGTTTTTT.